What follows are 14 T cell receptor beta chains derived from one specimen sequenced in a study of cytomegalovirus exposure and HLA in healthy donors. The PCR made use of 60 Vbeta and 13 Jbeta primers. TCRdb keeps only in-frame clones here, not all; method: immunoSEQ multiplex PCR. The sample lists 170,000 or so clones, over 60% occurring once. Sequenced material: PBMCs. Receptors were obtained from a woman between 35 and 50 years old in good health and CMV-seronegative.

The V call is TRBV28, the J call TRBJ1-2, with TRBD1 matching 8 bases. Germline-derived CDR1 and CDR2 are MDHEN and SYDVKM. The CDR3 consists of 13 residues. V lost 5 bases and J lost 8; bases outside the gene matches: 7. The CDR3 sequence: CASSAQGVGGYTF. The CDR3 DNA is TGTGCCAGCAGTGCACAGGGGGTAGGCGGCTACACCTTC.

This chain's CDR3 is CATSQGLDTDTQYF. The CDR3 DNA reads TGTGCCACCAGCCAGGGGCTGGACACAGATACGCAGTATTTT. V gene TRBV15 combines with J gene TRBJ2-3; D possibly corresponds to TRBD1 (6 bases). Germline V gene sequence: CDR1 LNHNV, CDR2 YYDKDF (reference sequence). The CDR3 extends over 14 amino acids. Trimming removed 5 bases from V and 2 bases from J, with 11 bases in between.

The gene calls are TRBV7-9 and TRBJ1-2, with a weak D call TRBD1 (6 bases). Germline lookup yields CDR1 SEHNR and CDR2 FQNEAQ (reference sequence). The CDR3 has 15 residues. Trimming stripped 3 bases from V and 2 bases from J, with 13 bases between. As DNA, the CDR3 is TGTGCCAGCAGCTTCGGTGACAGGAGAAACTATGGCTACACCTTC. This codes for CASSFGDRRNYGYTF.

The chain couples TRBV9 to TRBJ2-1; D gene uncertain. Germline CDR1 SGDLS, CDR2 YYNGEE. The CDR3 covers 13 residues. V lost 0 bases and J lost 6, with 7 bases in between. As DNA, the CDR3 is TGTGCCAGCAGCGTAGCACCTAGCAATGAGCAGTTCTTC. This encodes CASSVAPSNEQFF.

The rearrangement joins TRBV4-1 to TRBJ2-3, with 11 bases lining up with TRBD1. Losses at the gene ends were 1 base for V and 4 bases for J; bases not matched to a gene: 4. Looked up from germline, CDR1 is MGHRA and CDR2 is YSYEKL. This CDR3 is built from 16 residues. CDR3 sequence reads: CASSQAGTGGADTQYF. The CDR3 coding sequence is TGCGCCAGCAGCCAAGCCGGGACAGGGGGAGCAGATACGCAGTATTTT.

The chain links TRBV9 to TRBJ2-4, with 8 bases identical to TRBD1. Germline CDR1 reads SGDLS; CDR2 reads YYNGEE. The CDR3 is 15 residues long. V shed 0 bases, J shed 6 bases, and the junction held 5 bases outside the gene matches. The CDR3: CASSVGRGTGNIQYF. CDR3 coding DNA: TGTGCCAGCAGCGTAGGTAGGGGGACAGGAAACATTCAGTACTTC. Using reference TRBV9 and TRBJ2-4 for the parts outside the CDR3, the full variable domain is DSGVTQTPKHLITATGQRVTLRCSPRSGDLSVYWYQQSLDQGLQFLIQYYNGEERAKGNILERFSAQQFPDLHSELNLSSLELGDSALYFCASSVGRGTGNIQYFGAGTRLSVL.

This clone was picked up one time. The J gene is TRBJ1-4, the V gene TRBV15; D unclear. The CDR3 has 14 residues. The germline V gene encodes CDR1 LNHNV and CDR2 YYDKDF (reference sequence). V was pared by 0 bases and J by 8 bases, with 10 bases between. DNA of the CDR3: TGTGCCACCAGCAGAGATAGTGTGATGGAAAAACTGTTTTTT. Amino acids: CATSRDSVMEKLFF.

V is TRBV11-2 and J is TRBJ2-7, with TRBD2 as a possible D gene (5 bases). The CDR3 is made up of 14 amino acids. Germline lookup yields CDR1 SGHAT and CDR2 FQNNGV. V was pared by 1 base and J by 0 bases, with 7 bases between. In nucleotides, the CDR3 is TGTGCCAGCAGCTTAGGAGGAGGCTCCTACGAGCAGTACTTC. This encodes CASSLGGGSYEQYF.

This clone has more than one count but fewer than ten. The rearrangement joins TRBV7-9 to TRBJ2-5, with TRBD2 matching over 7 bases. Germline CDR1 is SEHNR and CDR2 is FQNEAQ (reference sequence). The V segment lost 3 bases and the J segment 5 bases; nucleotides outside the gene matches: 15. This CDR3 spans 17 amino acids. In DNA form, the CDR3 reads TGTGCCAGCAGCTTTGTCGGGGGGAAAGGCGGGCTCGAGACCCAGTACTTC. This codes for CASSFVGGKGGLETQYF.

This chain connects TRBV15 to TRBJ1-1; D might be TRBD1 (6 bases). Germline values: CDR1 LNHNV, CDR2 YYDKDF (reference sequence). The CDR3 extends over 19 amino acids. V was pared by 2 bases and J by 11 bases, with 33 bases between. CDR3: CATSRRRIRPPQGMGAAFF. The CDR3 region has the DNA TGTGCCACCAGCAGACGTAGGATACGCCCGCCACAGGGTATGGGTGCGGCTTTCTTT.

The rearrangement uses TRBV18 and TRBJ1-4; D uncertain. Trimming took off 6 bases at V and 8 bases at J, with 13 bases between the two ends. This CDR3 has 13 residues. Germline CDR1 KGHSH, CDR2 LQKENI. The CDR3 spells CASSPSTGEKLFF. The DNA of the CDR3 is TGTGCCAGCTCCCCTTCGACGGGGGAAAAACTGTTTTTT. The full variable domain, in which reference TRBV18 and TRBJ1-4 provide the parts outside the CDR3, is NAGVMQNPRHLVRRRGQEARLRCSPMKGHSHVYWYRQLPEEGLKFMVYLQKENIIDESGMPKERFSAEFPKEGPSILRIQQVVRGDSAAYFCASSPSTGEKLFFGSGTQLSVL.

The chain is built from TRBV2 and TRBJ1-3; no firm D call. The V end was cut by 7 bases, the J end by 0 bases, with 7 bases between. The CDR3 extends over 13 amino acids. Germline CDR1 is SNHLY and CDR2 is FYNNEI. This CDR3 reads CASNQISGNTIYF. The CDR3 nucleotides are TGTGCCAGCAACCAGATCTCTGGAAACACCATATATTTT.

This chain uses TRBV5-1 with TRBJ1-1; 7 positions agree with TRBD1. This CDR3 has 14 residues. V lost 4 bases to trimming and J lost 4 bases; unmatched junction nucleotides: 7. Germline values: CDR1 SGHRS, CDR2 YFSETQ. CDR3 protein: CASSLPRGSTEAFF. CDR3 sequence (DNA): TGCGCCAGCAGCCTGCCCAGGGGGAGCACTGAAGCTTTCTTT.

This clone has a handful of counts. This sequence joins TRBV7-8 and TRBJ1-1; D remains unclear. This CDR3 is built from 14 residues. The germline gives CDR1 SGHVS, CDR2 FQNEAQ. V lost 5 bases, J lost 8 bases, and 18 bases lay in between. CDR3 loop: CASSPRTSGREAFF. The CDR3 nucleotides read TGTGCCAGCAGCCCCAGGACCAGCGGCCGCGAAGCTTTCTTT.